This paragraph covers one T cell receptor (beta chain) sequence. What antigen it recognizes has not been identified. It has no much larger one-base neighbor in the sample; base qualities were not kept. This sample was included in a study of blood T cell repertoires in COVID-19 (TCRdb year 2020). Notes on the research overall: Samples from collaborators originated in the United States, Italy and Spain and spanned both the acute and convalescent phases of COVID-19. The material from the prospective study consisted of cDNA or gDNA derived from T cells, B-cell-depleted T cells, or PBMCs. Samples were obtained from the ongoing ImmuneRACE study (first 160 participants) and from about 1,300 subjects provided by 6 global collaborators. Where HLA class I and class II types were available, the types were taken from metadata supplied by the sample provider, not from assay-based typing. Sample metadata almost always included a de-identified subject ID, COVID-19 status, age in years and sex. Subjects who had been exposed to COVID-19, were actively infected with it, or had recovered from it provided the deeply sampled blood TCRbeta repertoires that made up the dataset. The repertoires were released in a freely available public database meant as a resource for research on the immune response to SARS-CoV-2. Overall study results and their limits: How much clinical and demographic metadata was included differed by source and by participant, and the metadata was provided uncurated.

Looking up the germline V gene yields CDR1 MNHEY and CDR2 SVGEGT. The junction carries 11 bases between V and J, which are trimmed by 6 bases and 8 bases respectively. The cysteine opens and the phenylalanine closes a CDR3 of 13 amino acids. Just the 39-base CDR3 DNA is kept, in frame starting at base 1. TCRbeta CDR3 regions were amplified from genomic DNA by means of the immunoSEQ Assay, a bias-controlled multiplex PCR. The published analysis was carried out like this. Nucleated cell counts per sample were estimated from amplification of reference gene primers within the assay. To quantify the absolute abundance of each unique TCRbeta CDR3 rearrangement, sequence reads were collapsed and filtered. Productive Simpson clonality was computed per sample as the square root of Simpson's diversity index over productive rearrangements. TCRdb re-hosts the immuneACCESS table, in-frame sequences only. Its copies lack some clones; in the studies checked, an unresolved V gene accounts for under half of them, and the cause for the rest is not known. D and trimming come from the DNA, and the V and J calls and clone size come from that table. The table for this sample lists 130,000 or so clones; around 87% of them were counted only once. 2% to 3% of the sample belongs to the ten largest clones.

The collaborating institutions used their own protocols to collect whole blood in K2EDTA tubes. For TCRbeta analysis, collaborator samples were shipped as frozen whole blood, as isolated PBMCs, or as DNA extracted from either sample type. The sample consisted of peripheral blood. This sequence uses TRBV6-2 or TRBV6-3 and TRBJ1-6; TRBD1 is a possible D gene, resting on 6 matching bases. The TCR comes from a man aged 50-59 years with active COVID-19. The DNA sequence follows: TGTGCCAGCAGCAGGGGTCGGGATTCACCCCTCCACTTT. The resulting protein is CASSRGRDSPLHF.